This paragraph covers one T cell receptor (beta chain) sequence. This clone was counted only a few times. Its antigen remains undetermined. Base qualities are not at hand, and no much larger clone is one base apart. The sample originates from a study of OX40 agonist ivuxolimab in advanced cancers. Regarding the research as a whole: Ivuxolimab was a fully human IgG2 agonistic monoclonal antibody targeting the costimulatory receptor OX40 (CD134). Intravenous ivuxolimab was administered to patients every 2 weeks at six dose levels: 0.01, 0.1, 0.3, 1.5, 3 and 10 mg/kg. Of the roughly 53 patients in dose escalation, about 20 had hepatocellular carcinoma, about 15 had melanoma, 9 had renal cell carcinoma and 9 had head and neck cancer. A male proportion of roughly 80% and a mean age of 60 years, ranging from roughly 20 to 80, were recorded for the dose-escalation cohort. Patients were allowed to have had prior anti-PD-1, anti-PD-L1 or anti-CTLA-4 therapy, and approximately 40% of the dose-escalation patients had been treated with checkpoint inhibitors. Partial responses occurred in three dose-escalation patients, of whom one had hepatocellular carcinoma and two had cutaneous melanoma. Peripheral TCRbeta sequencing aimed to test whether ivuxolimab altered TCR sequence diversity and caused clonal T-cell expansion. The monotherapy dose-escalation portion (N of about 52 patients) of the phase I ivuxolimab trial is reported in the paper.

Genomic DNA was extracted from sorted cells for sequencing of the TCRbeta CDR3 region. TCRbeta CDR3 regions were sequenced using the immunoSEQ Assay. TCRdb retrieved this table from immuneACCESS and kept in-frame rearrangements only. Not all clones are present; in checked studies, unresolved V genes account for under half, and no reason is known for the remainder. Across this sample there are about 100,000 clones, with 75% to 95% seen only once. The biggest ten clones account for 0.54% of the sample. Findings and caveats that apply to the study as a whole: Low levels of normalized T-cell clonal expansion were also seen in some nonresponding patients. After ivuxolimab, expanded clones were on average more numerous among CD8+ T cells than among CD4+ T cells. The antigen specificity of the peripheral T cells that underwent clonal expansion was not determined. At doses from 0.1 to 3.0 mg/kg, clonal expansion was seen in both CD4+ and CD8+ blood T cells between baseline and week 6. In partial responders in the 0.1-3.0 mg/kg groups, normalized peripheral clonal expansion was found to be among the lowest, especially among CD8+ T cells.

Ends trimmed: V by 3 bases, J by 1 base; bases unmatched to a gene: 12. Based on the germline V gene, the CDR1 and CDR2 sequences are SGHVS and FQNEAQ. Spanning cysteine to phenylalanine, the CDR3 consists of 18 amino acids. The DNA shown is the 54-base CDR3, in frame from base 1. The trial excluded patients who had a history of autoimmune disease or were on systemic immunosuppression. Peripheral blood for TCR sequencing was drawn from every dose cohort at baseline, at cycle 4 day 1 and at cycle 7 day 1. Samples came from an open-label, multicenter, first-in-human phase I dose-escalation trial of ivuxolimab. The trial enrolled adults with locally advanced or metastatic head and neck squamous cell, hepatocellular, melanoma or renal cell carcinoma. CD4+ and CD8+ T cells were sorted separately from peripheral blood before TCR sequencing.

The starting material was CD4+ or CD8+ T cells sorted from blood, obtained in a trial of the OX40 agonist ivuxolimab. The sequence derives from an adult with an advanced solid tumor such as melanoma, head and neck, liver or kidney cancer. The V gene is TRBV7-8 and the J gene is TRBJ1-3; 7 middle bases align to TRBD1. This receptor has the CDR3 CASSFVGRGRTSGNTIYF. The nucleotide sequence is TGTGCCAGCAGCTTCGTGGGTAGGGGGCGAACGTCTGGAAACACCATATATTTT.